This entry lists 23 T cell receptor beta chains sequenced from one sample in a study of OX40 agonist ivuxolimab in advanced cancers. Generated by immunoSEQ multiplex PCR, the TCRdb table keeps only in-frame clones and is missing some. The sample records fewer than 95,000 clones, around 91% being singletons. The sequencing used CD4+ or CD8+ T cells sorted from blood, collected in a trial of the OX40 agonist ivuxolimab. The receptors shown here come from an adult with an advanced solid tumor such as melanoma, head and neck, liver or kidney cancer.

In this sample, this clone turned up a few times. The chain links TRBV4-2 to TRBJ1-1; D remains ambiguous. Trimming cost V 0 bases and J 6 bases, with 8 bases left between them. The V gene's germline CDR1 is LGHNA and CDR2 YNFKEQ. The CDR3 has 13 amino acids. The CDR3: CASSQDAGSEAFF. The CDR3, as DNA: TGTGCCAGCAGCCAAGACGCGGGTTCTGAAGCTTTCTTT.

The chain couples TRBV28 to TRBJ2-3, with D perhaps TRBD2 (6 bases). Trimming pared 5 bases from V and 1 base from J, leaving 13 bases between. The CDR3 loop spans 15 amino acids. Germline CDR1 MDHEN, CDR2 SYDVKM. CDR3 amino acids: CASSASWGGTDTQYF. The CDR3 DNA is TGTGCCAGCAGTGCGAGTTGGGGGGGCACAGATACGCAGTATTTT.

The chain employs TRBV7-3 and TRBJ1-1; 7 bases are shared with TRBD1. The CDR3 is made up of 14 amino acids. The germline gives CDR1 SGHTA, CDR2 FQGTGA. Trimming at V came to 5 bases and at J to 5 bases, leaving 8 bases not matched to a gene. CDR3 bases: TGTGCCAGCAGCAGACAGGGAAGTGGGACTGAAGCTTTCTTT. It translates to CASSRQGSGTEAFF.

V and J are TRBV21-1 and TRBJ2-1; the table calls TRBD2, which could not be checked here. TRBV21-1 is noted as a pseudogene. This CDR3 comprises 14 residues. CDR3 region: CASSKLGRGIEQFF. The CDR3 coding sequence is TGTGCCAGCAGCAAATTAGGGCGGGGGATTGAGCAGTTCTTC.

The chain employs TRBV30 and TRBJ2-2, with 13 bases aligning to TRBD2. This CDR3 region has 16 residues. Per germline, CDR1 GTSNPN and CDR2 SVGIG (reference sequence). The junction had 2 bases not matched to a gene; V was cut back by 2 bases and J by 2 bases. The CDR3: CAWSRLAGGNTGELFF. The CDR3 nucleotides are TGTGCCTGGAGTCGACTAGCGGGAGGTAACACCGGGGAGCTGTTTTTT.

This clone was found once. This chain joins TRBV18 and TRBJ2-1, with 7 bases matching TRBD2. V lost 6 bases to trimming and J lost 4 bases; unmatched junction nucleotides: 3. CDR3 size: 13 residues. Germline CDR1 KGHSH, CDR2 LQKENI. The CDR3: CASSGEGYNEQFF. DNA for the CDR3: TGTGCCAGCTCTGGGGAGGGGTACAATGAGCAGTTCTTC.

This chain links TRBV4-1 with TRBJ2-2; 9 nucleotides match TRBD1. This CDR3 is 16 amino acids long. V shed 6 bases and J 5 bases; nucleotides not matched to a gene: 10. Germline V lookup: CDR1 MGHRA, CDR2 YSYEKL. The CDR3: CASSSYRGRGTGELFF. In DNA form, the CDR3 reads TGCGCCAGCAGTTCCTACAGGGGGCGAGGGACCGGGGAGCTGTTTTTT.

The rearrangement uses TRBV19 and TRBJ2-7; perhaps TRBD1 as D (5 bases). The CDR3 sequence is 15 residues long. V dropped 6 bases and J dropped 0 bases, with 15 bases sitting between them. Per germline, CDR1 LNHDA and CDR2 SQIVND (reference sequence). CDR3 nucleotides: TGTGCCAGTAGCGAACAGGTAGAAAGCTCCTACGAGCAGTACTTC. Translated, it gives CASSEQVESSYEQYF.

The chain is built from TRBV6-5 and TRBJ1-4; D not resolved. Trimming took off 2 bases at V and 4 bases at J, with 11 bases between the two ends. The CDR3 length is 15 residues. Germline V gives CDR1 MNHEY, CDR2 SVGAGI. CDR3 sequence: CASSYRTAGNEKLFF. Here the CDR3 DNA reads TGTGCCAGCAGTTACAGGACGGCGGGTAATGAAAAACTGTTTTTT.

The V and J genes are TRBV13 and TRBJ2-1; a weak D match, TRBD2 (6 bases). The CDR3 has 15 amino acids. V lost 0 bases and J 1 base, leaving 7 bases between the germline ends. Germline CDR1 and CDR2: PRHDT and FYEKMQ (reference sequence). The CDR3 reads CASSLGGSSYNEQFF. The CDR3, as DNA: TGTGCCAGCAGCTTAGGCGGGAGTTCCTACAATGAGCAGTTCTTC.

The chain couples TRBV12-1 to TRBJ2-7; whether TRBD2, the table's D call, matches the DNA was not checked. TRBV12-1 is reported as a pseudogene. This CDR3 has 16 residues. This CDR3 is CASSIVSGDSLDEQYF. The CDR3 DNA reads TGTGCCAGCAGCATAGTATCGGGGGACTCACTTGACGAGCAGTACTTC.

The chain joins TRBV7-9 to TRBJ2-1; the D gene is possibly TRBD2 (5 bases). Between the trimmed V and J ends, which lost 6 bases and 6 bases, there was a span of 12 bases. The CDR3 loop spans 13 amino acids. CDR1 is SEHNR and CDR2 is FQNEAQ in the germline V gene (reference sequence). The CDR3 here is CASSQARGNEQFF. In DNA, the CDR3 is TGTGCCAGCAGTCAGGCCCGGGGCAATGAGCAGTTCTTC. Supplemented by reference TRBV7-9 and TRBJ2-1, the full variable domain reads DTGVSQNPRHKITKRGQNVTFRCDPISEHNRLYWYRQTLGQGPEFLTYFQNEAQLEKSRLLSDRFSAERPKGSFSTLEIQRTEQGDSAMYLCASSQARGNEQFFGPGTRLTVL.

The chain couples TRBV4-2 to TRBJ2-5, with TRBD2 identical over 7 bases. The CDR3 spans 15 residues. Germline CDR1 is LGHNA and CDR2 is YNFKEQ. With V trimmed by 3 bases and J by 5 bases, 9 bases remained unmatched. The CDR3 coding sequence is TGTGCCAGCAGCCATCGGGCGGGAGACATGGAGACCCAGTACTTC. It encodes CASSHRAGDMETQYF.

The J gene is TRBJ2-7, the V gene TRBV30; D is possibly TRBD2 (7 bases). The V and J ends lost 7 bases and 4 bases respectively, with 17 bases between them. The CDR3 extends over 13 amino acids. The germline V gene has CDR1 GTSNPN and CDR2 SVGIG (reference sequence). As DNA, the CDR3 is TGTGCCTCTGCGAGGGGGGGGGCTTACGAGCAGTACTTC. Amino acid sequence: CASARGGAYEQYF.

The rearrangement uses TRBV11-3 and TRBJ2-5; 14 bases align to TRBD2. Germline CDR1 is SGHNT and CDR2 is YENEEA. The CDR3 runs 18 residues. With 4 bases clipped from V and 5 bases from J, the junction kept 12 bases outside the gene matches. CDR3: CASSSPWTSGRTGETQYF. The CDR3 bases are TGTGCCAGCAGCTCCCCTTGGACTAGCGGGAGGACCGGGGAGACCCAGTACTTC.

The chain couples TRBV5-6 to TRBJ1-1; D possibly corresponds to TRBD1 (5 bases). Deletions cut 3 bases from V and 4 bases from J, with 22 bases between. Germline values: CDR1 SGHDT, CDR2 YYEEEE. This CDR3 contains 17 residues. The CDR3 loop reads CASSSLGGGDYLTEAFF. The CDR3 coding sequence is TGTGCCAGCAGCTCATTGGGCGGAGGGGATTATCTCACTGAAGCTTTCTTT.

The V and J genes are TRBV6-6 and TRBJ1-5; 7 bases match TRBD1. The V and J ends lost 5 bases and 6 bases, in that order; junction bases with no gene match: 4. Per the germline V gene, CDR1 is MNHNY and CDR2 is SVGAGI (reference sequence). There are 13 residues in the CDR3. The CDR3 sequence: CASSPDRVQPQHF. In DNA form, the CDR3 reads TGTGCCAGCAGTCCCGACAGGGTTCAGCCCCAGCATTTT.

The CDR3: CASSNPGPSYEQYF. CDR3 nucleotides: TGTGCCAGCAGCAACCCCGGGCCTTCCTACGAGCAGTACTTC. The chain employs TRBV7-2 and TRBJ2-7; D remains ambiguous. CDR1 is SGHTA, CDR2 FQGNSA, per germline. The CDR3 is 14 amino acids. V was clipped by 5 bases and J by 1 base, with 12 bases between them.

J is TRBJ1-2 and V is TRBV28, with 7 nucleotides matching TRBD1. Germline CDR1 reads MDHEN; CDR2 reads SYDVKM. Trimming removed 8 bases from V and 4 bases from J; junction bases left unmatched: 7. The CDR3 is 13 amino acids. The CDR3 bases are TGTGCCAGCCGCCAGGGGGAGGGCTATGGCTACACCTTC. Amino acid sequence: CASRQGEGYGYTF.

The chain is built from TRBV19 and TRBJ2-5; the match to TRBD1 covers 10 bases. There are 16 residues in the CDR3. With V trimmed by 4 bases and J by 4 bases, 9 bases remained unmatched. Germline V gene sequence: CDR1 LNHDA, CDR2 SQIVND (reference sequence). The CDR3 nucleotides read TGTGCCAGTAGTACGACAGGGGGCGCTTTAGGAGAGACCCAGTACTTC. This translates into CASSTTGGALGETQYF. The full variable domain, with the rest looked up from reference TRBV19 and TRBJ2-5, is DGGITQSPKYLFRKEGQNVTLSCEQNLNHDAMYWYRQDPGQGLRLIYYSQIVNDFQKGDIAEGYSVSREKKESFPLTVTSAQKNPTAFYLCASSTTGGALGETQYFGPGTRLLVL.

The table lists this clone with a few counts. This chain connects TRBV6-5 to TRBJ2-2, with 8 bases lining up with TRBD1. J lost 5 bases, V lost 7 bases, and 6 bases had no gene match. CDR1 MNHEY and CDR2 SVGAGI come from the germline V gene. This CDR3 has 14 amino acids. CDR3 in amino acids: CASTRQGKTGELFF. Written as DNA, the CDR3 is TGTGCCAGCACCAGACAGGGGAAAACCGGGGAGCTGTTTTTT.

DNA of the CDR3: TGTGCCAGCAGTGAACTCGTCAGCAATCAGCCCCAGCATTTT. Translated, it gives CASSELVSNQPQHF. The chain joins TRBV2 to TRBJ1-5; D unresolved. Trimming cost V 2 bases and J 1 base, with 6 bases left between them. The CDR3 covers 14 residues. Germline CDR1 and CDR2: SNHLY and FYNNEI.

The gene calls are TRBV5-8 and TRBJ1-5; no clear D. Trimming cost V 2 bases and J 1 base, with 10 bases left between them. CDR1 is SGHTS, CDR2 YDEGEE, per germline. This CDR3 spans 15 amino acids. CDR3 sequence (DNA): TGTGCCAGCAGCTTTAGGGCTTCGAGCAATCAGCCCCAGCATTTT. Its protein product is CASSFRASSNQPQHF.